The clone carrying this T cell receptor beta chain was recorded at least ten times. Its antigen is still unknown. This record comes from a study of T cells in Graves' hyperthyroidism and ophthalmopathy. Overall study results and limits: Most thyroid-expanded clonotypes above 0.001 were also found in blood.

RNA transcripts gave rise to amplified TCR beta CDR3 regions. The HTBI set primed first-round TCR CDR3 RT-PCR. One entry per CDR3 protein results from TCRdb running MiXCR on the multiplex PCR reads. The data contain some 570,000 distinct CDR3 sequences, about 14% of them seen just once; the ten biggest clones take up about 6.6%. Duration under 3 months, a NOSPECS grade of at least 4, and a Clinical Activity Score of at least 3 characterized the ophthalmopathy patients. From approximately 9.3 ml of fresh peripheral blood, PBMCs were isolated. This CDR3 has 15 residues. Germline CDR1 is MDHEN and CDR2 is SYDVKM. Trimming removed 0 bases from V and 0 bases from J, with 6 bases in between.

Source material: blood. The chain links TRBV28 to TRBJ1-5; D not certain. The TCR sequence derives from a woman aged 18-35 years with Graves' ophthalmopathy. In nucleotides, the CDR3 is TGTGCCAGCAGTTTATGGCCTGATAGCAATCAGCCCCAGCATTTT. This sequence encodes CASSLWPDSNQPQHF. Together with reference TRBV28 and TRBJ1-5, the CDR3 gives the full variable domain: DVKVTQSSRYLVKRTGEKVFLECVQDMDHENMFWYRQDPGLGLRLIYFSYDVKMKEKGDIPEGYSVSREKKERFSLILESASTNQTSMYLCASSLWPDSNQPQHFGDGTRLSIL.